One and the same sample provided the 2 T cell receptor beta chains below, sequenced in a study of blood T cell repertoires in COVID-19. Profiled with immunoSEQ multiplex PCR; TCRdb holds only in-frame clones, not every one. The sample yields over 350,000 clones, approximately 90% seen once. Sequences were obtained from peripheral blood. These receptors were taken from a woman aged 25 to 39 with acute or convalescent COVID-19.

This rearrangement joins TRBV19 to TRBJ1-4; no definite D call. This CDR3 is 16 amino acids long. CDR1 and CDR2 from the germline V gene are LNHDA and SQIVND (reference sequence). Trimming removed 2 bases at V and 0 bases at J, with 10 bases between. The CDR3 spells CASSISRATTNEKLFF. The DNA of the CDR3 is TGTGCCAGTAGTATATCGAGGGCCACAACTAATGAAAAACTGTTTTTT.

V usage is TRBV5-6 and J usage is TRBJ2-3; 12 bases align to TRBD2. V lost 2 bases and J lost 8; bases outside the gene matches: 9. Germline V gives CDR1 SGHDT, CDR2 YYEEEE. The CDR3 spans 16 residues. The CDR3: CASSLTSGGTRVTQYF. CDR3 bases: TGTGCCAGCAGCTTAACTAGCGGGGGGACTCGGGTTACGCAGTATTTT.